These T cell receptor beta chains were read from a single sample in a study of siplizumab effects on memory and regulatory T cells. The table came from immunoSEQ multiplex PCR; TCRdb's copy has only in-frame clones and leaves some out. The sample carries roughly 100,000 clones, roughly 90% recorded once. The sequencing input was CD4+ T cells sorted from blood. These receptors came from a human donor in good health. Each CDR3 is given with its conserved first and last residue. Size is stated for part of the rows, as once, few or many counts, or as a class when the clone is expanded.

clone_size v_call cdr3_aa
once TRBV28 CASSVDVAGFETQYF
NA TRBV2 CASSRDSGRAGNEQFF
NA TRBV7-9 CASSLAGTIGNEQFF
NA TRBV11-2 CASSKGPLTGGREKLFF
NA TRBV19 CASSTTTRDGEPRDEQFF
NA TRBV7-8 CASRPRGHGSVDEQYF
NA TRBV28 CASSLPGQVRVAFF
NA TRBV25-1 CASSWTGDHNYGYTF
NA TRBV27 CASSSGIGYGYTF
NA TRBV7-8 CASSPTGPVYGYTF
once TRBV19 CASSRQGRTEAFF
NA TRBV5-1 CASQKGLGNTGELFF
once TRBV30 CAFYDRGYGYTF
NA TRBV7-9 CASSLGYQRETDTQYF
once TRBV5-8 CASSFQSTDTQYF
NA TRBV19 CASSILGQGGETQYF
few TRBV6-5 CASSPDRGRWYGYTF
NA TRBV7-3 CASSPHTGTDTQYF
once TRBV6-1 CASTFDLAGVDEQFF
once TRBV5-1 CASTTDPNEKLFF
once TRBV11-2 CASSVRGTVNTEAFF
NA TRBV2 CASSDRPNYGYTF